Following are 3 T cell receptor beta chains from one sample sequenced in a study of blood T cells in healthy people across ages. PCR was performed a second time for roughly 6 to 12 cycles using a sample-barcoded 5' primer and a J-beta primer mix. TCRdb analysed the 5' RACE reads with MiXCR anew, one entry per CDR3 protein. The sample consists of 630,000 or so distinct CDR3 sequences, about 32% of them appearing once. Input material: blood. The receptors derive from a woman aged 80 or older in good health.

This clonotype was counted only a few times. The CDR3 sequence: CSANPGTGNEKLFF. CDR3 coding DNA: TGCAGTGCTAACCCCGGGACAGGGAATGAAAAACTGTTTTTT. J is TRBJ1-4 and V is TRBV20-1, with 9 bases fitting TRBD1. V trimming: 4 bases; J trimming: 5 bases; junction bases outside the gene matches: 5. CDR3 length: 14 residues. Germline V gene lookup returns CDR1 DFQATT and CDR2 SNEGSKA (reference sequence).

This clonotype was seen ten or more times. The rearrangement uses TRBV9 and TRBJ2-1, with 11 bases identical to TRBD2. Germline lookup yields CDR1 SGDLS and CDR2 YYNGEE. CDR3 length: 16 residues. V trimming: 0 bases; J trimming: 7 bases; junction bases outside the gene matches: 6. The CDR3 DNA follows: TGTGCCAGCAGCGTAGTTGTAGCGGGGGGGCTAAATGAGCAGTTCTTC. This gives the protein CASSVVVAGGLNEQFF.

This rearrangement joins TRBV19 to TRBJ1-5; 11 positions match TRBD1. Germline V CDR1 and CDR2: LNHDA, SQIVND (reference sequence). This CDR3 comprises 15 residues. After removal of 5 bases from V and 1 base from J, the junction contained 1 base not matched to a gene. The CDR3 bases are TGTGCCAGTAGTGGACAGGGGGCGAGCAATCAGCCCCAGCATTTT. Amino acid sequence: CASSGQGASNQPQHF. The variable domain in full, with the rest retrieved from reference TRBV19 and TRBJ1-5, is DGGITQSPKYLFRKEGQNVTLSCEQNLNHDAMYWYRQDPGQGLRLIYYSQIVNDFQKGDIAEGYSVSREKKESFPLTVTSAQKNPTAFYLCASSGQGASNQPQHFGDGTRLSIL.